This paragraph reports one TCR beta chain. This specimen belongs to a study of cytomegalovirus exposure and HLA in healthy donors. V was cut by 1 base and J by 0 bases, with 10 bases left in between. CDR3 length: 16 residues. The germline CDR1 and CDR2 sequences are MNHEY and SMNVEV (reference sequence). Primers for the PCR totalled 60 Vbeta and 13 Jbeta. Clones were sequenced by immunoSEQ multiplex PCR, and TCRdb holds only the in-frame ones, with some missing. Of roughly 89,000 clones listed, roughly four fifths are singletons. V and J are TRBV27 and TRBJ1-3; D is possibly TRBD1 (6 bases). The sequenced sample consisted of PBMCs. The sequence came from a woman aged 25-40 years in good health and CMV-seronegative. CDR3 protein: CASSLFTGISGNTIYF. CDR3 bases: TGTGCCAGCAGTTTATTTACAGGGATCTCTGGAAACACCATATATTTT.